These 18 T cell receptor beta chains came from one sample sequenced in a study of T cell responses to AZD1222 COVID-19 vaccine. The method was immunoSEQ multiplex PCR; TCRdb's version includes in-frame clones alone and lacks a portion of them. The sample holds around 160,000 clones, around 83% seen once. The sample in question was peripheral blood, obtained on day 0 of MenACWY control vaccination. These receptors all stem from an adult in good health.

V gene TRBV7-9 combines with J gene TRBJ1-1; 7 nucleotides align to TRBD1. CDR1 and CDR2 (germline): SEHNR, FQNEAQ (reference sequence). After removal of 9 bases from V and 9 bases from J, the junction contained 19 bases not matched to a gene. The CDR3 is 15 amino acids. The DNA of the CDR3 is TGTGCCAGTAGCGAATATCGACAGGGCCCGGACCAAGCTTTCTTT. Protein: CASSEYRQGPDQAFF.

V and J are TRBV7-9 and TRBJ2-4; TRBD2 agrees at 8 bases. Trimming at V came to 6 bases and at J to 8 bases, leaving 12 bases not matched to a gene. The CDR3 is 15 amino acids. The germline gives CDR1 SEHNR, CDR2 FQNEAQ (reference sequence). As DNA, the CDR3 is TGTGCCAGCAGTTCCCCCGGGCGGGGGGCGGACATTCAGTACTTC. Translating gives CASSSPGRGADIQYF.

J is TRBJ1-1 and V is TRBV28; 9 nucleotides agree with TRBD1. The junction had 5 bases not matched to a gene; V was cut back by 5 bases and J by 1 base. The CDR3 spans 15 residues. Germline V lookup: CDR1 MDHEN, CDR2 SYDVKM. This CDR3 is CASSTGTGRNTEAFF. The CDR3 DNA reads TGTGCCAGCAGTACAGGGACAGGGAGGAACACTGAAGCTTTCTTT.

V gene TRBV3-1 (or the pseudogene TRBV3-2) combines with J gene TRBJ1-6, with D perhaps TRBD1 (5 bases). Germline V CDR1 and CDR2: LGHDT, YNNKEL (reference sequence). The CDR3 spans 14 residues. Between the trimmed V and J ends, which lost 5 bases and 12 bases, there was a span of 17 bases. The CDR3 coding sequence is TGTGCCAGCAGCGGCGGCAGGGCAGCGGTACCCCTCCACTTT. Residues: CASSGGRAAVPLHF.

The chain recombines TRBV19 with TRBJ2-3; D gene uncertain. The CDR3 covers 15 residues. The germline CDR1 and CDR2 sequences are LNHDA and SQIVND (reference sequence). The V and J ends lost 5 bases and 4 bases respectively, with 16 bases between them. The CDR3 sequence: CASSGWAREPDTQYF. CDR3 sequence (DNA): TGTGCCAGTAGTGGGTGGGCGCGAGAACCAGATACGCAGTATTTT.

The V gene is TRBV11-2, the J gene TRBJ2-7, with 9 bases matching TRBD1. This CDR3 has 13 amino acids. Germline V gene lookup returns CDR1 SGHAT and CDR2 FQNNGV. The J segment lost 11 bases and the V segment lost 5 bases, leaving 10 bases of the junction unmatched. CDR3 nucleotide sequence: TGTGCCAGCAGCATCGGGACAGGGTGGGAGAAGTACTTC. Translating it yields CASSIGTGWEKYF.

The V gene is TRBV2, the J gene TRBJ2-1, with 10 bases identical to TRBD2. This CDR3 comprises 15 residues. The V gene's germline CDR1 is SNHLY and CDR2 FYNNEI. J lost 8 bases, V lost 3 bases, and 7 bases had no gene match. The CDR3, as DNA: TGTGCCAGCAGTGAGGAGTCTAGCGGGGGTCATGAGCAGTTCTTC. This sequence encodes CASSEESSGGHEQFF.

This clone has just one count. The chain uses TRBV5-1 and TRBJ2-7; D is perhaps TRBD1 (6 bases). CDR1 SGHRS and CDR2 YFSETQ come from the germline V gene. The CDR3 consists of 16 residues. V lost 4 bases and J lost 0, with 17 bases in between. The CDR3 coding sequence is TGCGCCAGCAGCGCAGGACAGTTAACCCACTCCTACGAGCAGTACTTC. Its translation is CASSAGQLTHSYEQYF.

This chain connects TRBV5-1 to TRBJ1-3, with 7 bases matching TRBD1. The V and J ends lost 1 base and 0 bases, in that order; junction bases with no gene match: 10. There are 18 residues in the CDR3. Germline assignment: CDR1 SGHRS and CDR2 YFSETQ. CDR3: CASSLRSGTEFSGNTIYF. The CDR3 DNA follows: TGCGCCAGCAGCTTGAGATCCGGGACAGAGTTCTCTGGAAACACCATATATTTT.

This chain joins TRBV19 and TRBJ1-1; D is perhaps TRBD1 (5 bases). Between the trimmed V and J ends, which lost 6 bases and 6 bases, there was a span of 20 bases. CDR1 is LNHDA, CDR2 SQIVND, per germline (reference sequence). The CDR3 is 15 residues long. CDR3 sequence (DNA): TGTGCCAGTAGCCTCCGTGGGACCCGGGGCGCTGAAGCTTTCTTT. It specifies CASSLRGTRGAEAFF.

The rearrangement joins TRBV5-5 to TRBJ1-6, with D maybe TRBD1 (5 bases). Germline loops: CDR1 SGHKS, CDR2 YYEKEE (reference sequence). V was clipped by 0 bases and J by 10 bases, with 8 bases between them. CDR3 size: 13 residues. The DNA of the CDR3 is TGTGCCAGCAGCTTGGGGACAAGCTCACCCCTCCACTTT. This codes for CASSLGTSSPLHF.

The chain uses TRBV14 and TRBJ1-1; D is unclear. V was cut by 4 bases and J by 0 bases, with 24 bases left in between. The CDR3 spans 19 residues. Germline assignment: CDR1 SGHDN and CDR2 FVKESK. DNA of the CDR3: TGTGCCAGCAGCCCCCAACTCCCGGCGGCATACATCATGAACACTGAAGCTTTCTTT. Translation gives CASSPQLPAAYIMNTEAFF.

V is TRBV6-5 and J is TRBJ2-1; D possibly corresponds to TRBD2 (5 bases). V dropped 0 bases and J dropped 5 bases, with 5 bases sitting between them. The CDR3 has 13 residues. Germline CDR1 MNHEY, CDR2 SVGAGI. The CDR3 protein is CASSYSRDNEQFF. CDR3 in DNA: TGTGCCAGCAGTTACTCGAGGGACAATGAGCAGTTCTTC.

The J gene is TRBJ2-3, the V gene TRBV10-1, with D hard to call. This CDR3 region has 12 residues. Trimming took 5 bases from V and 1 from J, leaving 4 bases between them. CDR1 WNHNN and CDR2 SYGVQD come from the germline V gene (reference sequence). The CDR3 here is CASSKGTDTQYF. The CDR3 DNA sequence: TGCGCCAGCAGTAAAGGCACAGATACGCAGTATTTT.

This clone was seen only once. The chain carries TRBV7-8 and TRBJ1-2; weak D call: TRBD1 (6 bases). Trimming took off 1 base at V and 3 bases at J, with 12 bases between the two ends. The CDR3 consists of 15 residues. The V gene's germline CDR1 is SGHVS and CDR2 FQNEAQ. CDR3 nucleotides: TGTGCCAGCAGCTTAGTGGCAGGGGTAGACTATGGCTACACCTTC. Protein: CASSLVAGVDYGYTF.

The chain couples TRBV30 to TRBJ1-4; D perhaps matches TRBD1 (6 bases). The CDR3 is 15 residues long. Germline CDR1 is GTSNPN and CDR2 is SVGIG (reference sequence). V dropped 2 bases and J dropped 6 bases, with 16 bases sitting between them. CDR3 in amino acids: CAWSPGYRADEKLFF. In DNA, the CDR3 is TGTGCCTGGAGTCCAGGTTACAGGGCCGATGAAAAACTGTTTTTT. The whole variable domain, remainder taken from reference TRBV30 and TRBJ1-4, is SQTIHQWPATLVQPVGSPLSLECTVEGTSNPNLYWYRQAAGRGLQLLFYSVGIGQISSEVPQNLSASRPQDRQFILSSKKLLLSDSGFYLCAWSPGYRADEKLFFGSGTQLSVL.

The chain recombines TRBV3-1 (or the pseudogene TRBV3-2) with TRBJ2-4, with D possibly being TRBD2 (5 bases). Germline V gene sequence: CDR1 LGHDT, CDR2 YNNKEL (reference sequence). Trimming left V 0 bases short and J 1 base short, with 13 bases between. The CDR3 contains 17 residues. CDR3 sequence (DNA): TGTGCCAGCAGCCAAGACAACCCGGGGTGGGCCAAAAACATTCAGTACTTC. It codes for CASSQDNPGWAKNIQYF.

This sequence joins TRBV6-5 and TRBJ2-5, with 7 bases that match TRBD1. J was trimmed by 2 bases and V by 6 bases; bases with no gene match: 3. CDR1 MNHEY and CDR2 SVGAGI come from the germline V gene. The CDR3 is 13 residues long. In DNA form, the CDR3 reads TGTGCCAGCAGGACGACAGGGCAAGAGACCCAGTACTTC. This sequence encodes CASRTTGQETQYF.